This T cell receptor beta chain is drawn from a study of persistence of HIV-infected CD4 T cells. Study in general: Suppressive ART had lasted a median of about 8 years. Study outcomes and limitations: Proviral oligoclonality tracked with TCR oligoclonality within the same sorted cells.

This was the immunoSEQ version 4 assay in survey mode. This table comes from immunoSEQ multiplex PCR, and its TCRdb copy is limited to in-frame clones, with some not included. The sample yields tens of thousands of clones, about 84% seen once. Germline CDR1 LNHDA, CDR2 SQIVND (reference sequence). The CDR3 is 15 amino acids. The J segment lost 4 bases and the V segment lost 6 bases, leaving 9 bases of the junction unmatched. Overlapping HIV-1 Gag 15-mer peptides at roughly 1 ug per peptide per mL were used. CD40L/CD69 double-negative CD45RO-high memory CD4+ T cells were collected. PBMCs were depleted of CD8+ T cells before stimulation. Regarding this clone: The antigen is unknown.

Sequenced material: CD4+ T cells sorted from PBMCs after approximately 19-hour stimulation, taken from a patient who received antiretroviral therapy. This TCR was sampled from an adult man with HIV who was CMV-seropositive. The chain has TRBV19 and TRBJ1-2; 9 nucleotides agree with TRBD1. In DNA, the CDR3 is TGTGCCAGTAGACTCGACAGGGGGGCCCCCTATGGCTACACCTTC. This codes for CASRLDRGAPYGYTF.